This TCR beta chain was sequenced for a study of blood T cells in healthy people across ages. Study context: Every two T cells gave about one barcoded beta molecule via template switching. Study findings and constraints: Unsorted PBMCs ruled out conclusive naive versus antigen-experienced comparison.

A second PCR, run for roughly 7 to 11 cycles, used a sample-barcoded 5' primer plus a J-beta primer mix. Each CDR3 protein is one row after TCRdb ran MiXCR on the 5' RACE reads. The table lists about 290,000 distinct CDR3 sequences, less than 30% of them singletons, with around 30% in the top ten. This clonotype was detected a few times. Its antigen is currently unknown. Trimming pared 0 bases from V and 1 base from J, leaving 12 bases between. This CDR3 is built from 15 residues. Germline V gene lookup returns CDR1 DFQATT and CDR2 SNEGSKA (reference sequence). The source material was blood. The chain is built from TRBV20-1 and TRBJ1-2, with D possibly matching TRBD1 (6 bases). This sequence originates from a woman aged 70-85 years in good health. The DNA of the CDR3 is TGCAGTGCTAGAGAAGGGGGGGCGGTTAACTATGGCTACACCTTC. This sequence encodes CSAREGGAVNYGYTF.